The following is a T cell receptor beta chain sequence with its context. This sample is part of a study of blood T cells in healthy people across ages. With 0 bases removed from V and 11 bases from J, the gap between germline ends came to 16 bases. The CDR3 has 14 amino acids. Primers used in a second PCR of roughly 6 to 12 cycles were a sample-barcoded 5' primer and a J-beta primer mix. TCRdb analysed the 5' RACE reads with MiXCR anew, one entry per CDR3 protein. The sample yields 1.5 million to 2 million distinct CDR3 sequences, roughly 30% seen once. Sequencing input: blood. The chain employs TRBV12-3 or TRBV12-4 and TRBJ1-1, with a possible D match to TRBD1 (6 bases). The origin of this receptor is a woman aged 25 to 39 in good health. The CDR3 spells CASSLAGLGGAAFF. The DNA of the CDR3 is TGTGCCAGCAGTTTAGCGGGGTTAGGGGGGGCGGCTTTCTTT.